This T cell receptor beta chain appears in the sequencing data of a study of cytomegalovirus exposure and HLA in healthy donors. Study-wide results and caveats: The authors confirmed in vitro that a few CMV-associated chains were specific for CMV antigens. 150 or so TCR beta chains were listed as cytomegalovirus-associated. HLA-A and HLA-B allele assignments for most subjects were reportedly predicted accurately using TCR beta sequences.

Healthy bone marrow donors made up the cohort. A word on this clone: Its specificity is not known.

The CDR3 totals 17 residues. Germline assignment: CDR1 SGHAT and CDR2 FQNNGV. V trimming: 3 bases; J trimming: 6 bases; junction bases outside the gene matches: 14. The primer mix had 60 Vbeta and 13 Jbeta primers. Profiling relied on immunoSEQ multiplex PCR, and the TCRdb table lists in-frame clones only, not all of them. The sample consists of approximately 100,000 clones, about 83% of them appearing once. The chain is built from TRBV11-2 and TRBJ2-1, with TRBD1 identical over 7 bases. The sample consisted of PBMCs. This clonotype was sampled from a man in his 60s in good health and CMV-seropositive. The chain's CDR3 is CASSFGDRALPANEQFF. DNA of the CDR3: TGTGCCAGCAGCTTCGGAGACAGGGCCCTACCCGCCAATGAGCAGTTCTTC.